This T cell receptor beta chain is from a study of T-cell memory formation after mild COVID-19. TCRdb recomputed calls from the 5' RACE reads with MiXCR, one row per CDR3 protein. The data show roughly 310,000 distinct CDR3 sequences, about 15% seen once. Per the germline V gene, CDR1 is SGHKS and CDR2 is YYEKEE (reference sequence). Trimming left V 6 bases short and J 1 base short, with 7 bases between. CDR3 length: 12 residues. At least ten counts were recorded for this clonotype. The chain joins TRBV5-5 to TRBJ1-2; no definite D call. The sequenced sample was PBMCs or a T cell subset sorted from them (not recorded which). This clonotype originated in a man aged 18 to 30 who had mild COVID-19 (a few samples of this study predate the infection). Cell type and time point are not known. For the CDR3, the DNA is TGTGCCAGCACCGCGAGTAACTATGGCTACACCTTC. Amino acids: CASTASNYGYTF. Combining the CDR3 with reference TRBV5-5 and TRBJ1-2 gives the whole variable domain DAGVTQSPTHLIKTRGQQVTLRCSPISGHKSVSWYQQVLGQGPQFIFQYYEKEERGRGNFPDRFSARQFPNYSSELNVNALLLGDSALYLCASTASNYGYTFGSGTRLTVV.